The 5 T cell receptor beta chains below all came from one sample that was sequenced in a study of blood T cell repertoires in COVID-19. Repertoires were generated with immunoSEQ multiplex PCR, while TCRdb's copy carries only in-frame clones and drops some. In the table there are fewer than 200,000 clones, 85% of which are singletons. Specimen: peripheral blood. Receptors were obtained from a human donor with acute or convalescent COVID-19. The donor label of this sample is uncertain.

This chain links TRBV5-1 with TRBJ1-4, with D perhaps TRBD1 (5 bases). Germline CDR1 is SGHRS and CDR2 is YFSETQ. Trimming left V 0 bases short and J 4 bases short, with 10 bases between. This CDR3 contains 15 residues. CDR3: CASSLGHQGNEKLFF. The CDR3, as DNA: TGCGCCAGCAGCTTGGGACACCAGGGTAATGAAAAACTGTTTTTT.

This rearrangement joins TRBV2 to TRBJ2-2, with TRBD1 matching 8 bases. The V and J ends lost 4 bases and 6 bases, in that order; junction bases with no gene match: 4. The CDR3 runs 14 residues. Germline values: CDR1 SNHLY, CDR2 FYNNEI. The CDR3 nucleotides are TGTGCCAGCAGTGGCCAGGACAGGGCCGGGGAGCTGTTTTTT. Its protein is CASSGQDRAGELFF.

The chain carries TRBV29-1 and TRBJ2-3; 12 nucleotides match TRBD2. This CDR3 comprises 15 residues. Losses at the gene ends were 6 bases for V and 2 bases for J; bases not matched to a gene: 6. Germline V gene lookup returns CDR1 SQVTM and CDR2 ANQGSEA. CDR3 sequence reads: CSVPGLAGVTDTQYF. The CDR3 nucleotides are TGCAGCGTCCCGGGACTAGCGGGCGTCACAGATACGCAGTATTTT.

The chain carries TRBV6-5 and TRBJ1-6; the match to TRBD1 covers 9 bases. From germline, CDR1 is MNHEY and CDR2 SVGAGI. The ends lost 10 bases at V and 7 bases at J; junction bases unmatched: 5. CDR3 length equals 13 residues. In nucleotides, the CDR3 is TGTGCCACCGGGACAGGGATCAATTCACCCCTCCACTTT. Residues: CATGTGINSPLHF.

The chain has TRBV14 and TRBJ1-2, with TRBD1 matching 7 bases. Germline V gene sequence: CDR1 SGHDN, CDR2 FVKESK. Trimming at V came to 4 bases and at J to 10 bases, leaving 9 bases not matched to a gene. This CDR3 has 13 amino acids. The CDR3 reads CASSPPGQVVYTF. CDR3 nucleotides: TGTGCCAGCAGCCCGCCCGGACAGGTAGTCTACACCTTC.